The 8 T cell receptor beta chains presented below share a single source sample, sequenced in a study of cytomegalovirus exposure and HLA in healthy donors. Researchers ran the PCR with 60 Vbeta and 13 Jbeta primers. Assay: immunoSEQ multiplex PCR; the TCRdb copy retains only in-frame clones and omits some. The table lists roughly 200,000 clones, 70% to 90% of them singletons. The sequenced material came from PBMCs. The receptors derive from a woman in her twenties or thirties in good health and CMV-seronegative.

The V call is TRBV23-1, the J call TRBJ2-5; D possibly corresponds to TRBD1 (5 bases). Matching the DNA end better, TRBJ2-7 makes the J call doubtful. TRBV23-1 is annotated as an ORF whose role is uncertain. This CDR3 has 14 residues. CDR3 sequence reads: CASSQSRVWYEQYF. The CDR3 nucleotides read TGCGCCAGCAGTCAATCCAGGGTTTGGTACGAGCAGTACTTC.

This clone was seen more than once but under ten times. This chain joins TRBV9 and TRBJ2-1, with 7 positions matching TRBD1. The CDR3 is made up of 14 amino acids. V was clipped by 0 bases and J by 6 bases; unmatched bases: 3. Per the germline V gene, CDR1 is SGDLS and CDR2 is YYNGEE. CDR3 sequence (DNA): TGTGCCAGCAGCGTAGCTAGGACAGGCAATGAGCAGTTCTTC. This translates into CASSVARTGNEQFF.

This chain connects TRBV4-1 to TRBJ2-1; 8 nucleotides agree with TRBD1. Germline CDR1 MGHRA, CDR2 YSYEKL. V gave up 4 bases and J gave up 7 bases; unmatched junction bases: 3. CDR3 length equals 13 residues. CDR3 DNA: TGCGCCAGCAGCCGGACAGGGAAGAATGAGCAGTTCTTC. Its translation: CASSRTGKNEQFF.

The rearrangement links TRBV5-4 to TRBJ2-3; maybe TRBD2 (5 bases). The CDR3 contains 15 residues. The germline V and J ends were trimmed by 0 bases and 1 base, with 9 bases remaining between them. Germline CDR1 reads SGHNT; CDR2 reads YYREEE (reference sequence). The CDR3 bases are TGTGCCAGCAGCTTGGATAGCGCCCGCACAGATACGCAGTATTTT. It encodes CASSLDSARTDTQYF.

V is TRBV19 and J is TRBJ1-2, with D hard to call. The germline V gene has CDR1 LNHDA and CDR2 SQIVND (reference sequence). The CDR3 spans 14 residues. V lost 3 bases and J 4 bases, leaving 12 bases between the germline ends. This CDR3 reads CASSIPRSGYGYTF. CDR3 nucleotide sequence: TGTGCCAGTAGTATTCCACGGAGTGGCTATGGCTACACCTTC.

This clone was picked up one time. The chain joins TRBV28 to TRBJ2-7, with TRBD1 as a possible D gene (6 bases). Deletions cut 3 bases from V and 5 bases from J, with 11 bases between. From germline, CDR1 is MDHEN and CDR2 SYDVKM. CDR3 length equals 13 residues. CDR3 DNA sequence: TGTGCCAGCAGTTTCAACGACAGGAACGAGCAGTACTTC. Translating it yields CASSFNDRNEQYF.

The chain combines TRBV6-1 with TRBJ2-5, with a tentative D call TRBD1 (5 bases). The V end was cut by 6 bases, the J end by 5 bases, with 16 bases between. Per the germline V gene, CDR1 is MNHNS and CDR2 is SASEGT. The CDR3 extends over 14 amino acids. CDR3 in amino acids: CASRRETVFETQYF. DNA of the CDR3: TGTGCCAGCAGGAGAGAGACAGTCTTTGAGACCCAGTACTTC.

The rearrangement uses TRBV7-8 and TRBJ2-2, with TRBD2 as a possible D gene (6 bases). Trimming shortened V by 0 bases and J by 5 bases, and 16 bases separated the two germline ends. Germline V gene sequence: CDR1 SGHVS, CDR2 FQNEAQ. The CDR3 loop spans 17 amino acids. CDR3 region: CASSLARRRVATGELFF. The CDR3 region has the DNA TGTGCCAGCAGCTTAGCGAGGAGGAGGGTGGCTACCGGGGAGCTGTTTTTT.